This T cell receptor beta chain was documented in a study of T cell responses to AZD1222 COVID-19 vaccine. Findings of the study overall: There were mostly white British donors and more females than males, and clonal diversity was possibly underestimated. Spike as a whole was targeted by vaccine-associated CD4 TCRs, dominant at 160-218 and 743-854.

The V gene's germline CDR1 is SGHRS and CDR2 YFSETQ. V shed 5 bases and J shed 2 bases, with 7 bases lying between them. The CDR3 length is 13 residues. Comment on this clone: Its antigen is not known.

Clones were read by immunoSEQ multiplex PCR, and TCRdb kept only the in-frame ones, dropping some. The table has some 150,000 clones, about 89% seen once. The V call is TRBV5-1, the J call TRBJ1-4; maybe TRBD1 (5 bases). The sample was peripheral blood, taken 28 days after the second AZD1222 dose. The TCR was taken from an adult who received the AZD1222 COVID-19 vaccine. The CDR3: CASRGVTNEKLFF. The CDR3 coding sequence is TGCGCCAGCAGAGGGGTCACTAATGAAAAACTGTTTTTT.